This T cell receptor beta chain was documented in a study of Graves' ophthalmopathy and Graves' hyperthyroidism (dated 2018 in TCRdb). Describing the broader study: Stable hyperthyroidism was defined as no progression to ophthalmopathy within 18 months of follow-up. To tell Graves' ophthalmopathy apart from Graves' hyperthyroidism, and to predict which patients would progress to ophthalmopathy, the study relied on TCR beta repertoire signatures. In total, under 150 blood samples were TCR-sequenced: 43 ophthalmopathy, around 75 hyperthyroidism and around 17 hyperthyroidism-to-ophthalmopathy patients. To explore V-J signatures that distinguish ophthalmopathy from hyperthyroidism, a discovery set of 100 patients was enrolled, made up of 40 to 45 with ophthalmopathy and roughly 55 with stable hyperthyroidism. The independent validation cohort included under 20 hyperthyroidism patients plus 17 patients who later progressed from hyperthyroidism to ophthalmopathy. In over five hyperthyroidism patients, T-cell repertoires of thyroid tissue and blood were compared. After sampling, hyperthyroidism patients received methimazole starting at 30 mg daily, and ophthalmopathy patients received high-dose intravenous methylprednisolone. The investigation overall reported the following: In validation, the model predicted ophthalmopathy progression with about 64% sensitivity and less than 80% specificity; some 13 predicted patients were CT-confirmed with GO in a median of around 6 months. Ophthalmopathy was separated from stable hyperthyroidism by the 13-signature model with just under 90% sensitivity and around 81% specificity in cross-validation and with 80%/75% in the test set. Among expanded thyroid clonotypes with frequency above 0.001, most also showed up in blood, which suggests that blood repertoires may reflect the thyroid immune response. No statistical method was used to set the sample size in advance, and the investigators knew which group each participant was assigned to.

The germline V gene yields SGHTA for CDR1 and FQGNSA for CDR2. V gives up 8 bases and J gives up 0 bases, and the segment between their germline ends measures 17 bases. The CDR3 covers 15 residues, taking in both the cysteine and the phenylalanine. Only the CDR3 region is kept as DNA, spanning 45 bases read in frame from base 1. Patients with hyperthyroidism were aged 18 to 65 years, had been newly diagnosed, and had a disease duration of less than 2 months. Anyone with other autoimmune diseases, uncontrolled infections, pregnancy or lactation was excluded from the study. Diagnosis relied on clinical symptoms, serum thyroxine, TRAb, thyroid ultrasound and orbital computed tomography. Total RNA was extracted with Trizol reagent and quality-checked on an Agilent 2100 Bioanalyzer. As for this clonotype: The specificity of this receptor is unknown. No much larger clone exists at a distance of one base, and base qualities are not known.

TCR beta CDR3 regions were amplified from RNA transcripts for repertoire sequencing. The first round was an RT-PCR using HTBI primers with the Qiagen OneStep RT-PCR kit, and this first round was followed by a second-round multiplex PCR, then size selection and purification. Libraries were sequenced paired-end with 100 bp reads on an Illumina HiSeq2000. The paper's processing steps were these. SOAPnuke was used for read processing, and reads with adapters, uncalled bases, a mean Phred below 15, or no exact constant-primer or identifier match were discarded. COPE v1.2.5 was used to merge the high-quality paired reads. Unique nucleotide sequences were defined as clonotypes and aligned to IMGT TRB V, D and J references using MiTCR v1.1. The analysis was limited to V-J combinations with a frequency above 0.0001, which together covered 99% to 99.2% of the repertoires. For each V-J combination, a TCR clonal expansion and chaos score was defined as the ratio of F50 clonal expansion to chaos observed in the TCRdist matrix. Features were reduced by Welch's t-statistics and random forest to approximately 13 V-J combinations, which fed a naive Bayes classifier. The Morisita-Horn index was used to measure how similar the thyroid and blood repertoires were. The raw public reads went through TCRdb reprocessing: fastp at Q25, MiXCR clone calling, in-frame beta chains kept. Entries that share a CDR3 protein sequence are merged under the most common genes and DNA. TCRdb, not the original authors, processed these V and J calls. This sample is represented by about 550,000 distinct CDR3 sequences; under 45% of them were singletons. Around 4.6% of the sample belongs to the ten largest clones.

The receptor was isolated from an adult man with Graves' hyperthyroidism. Input material: peripheral blood or thyroid tissue (not recorded which). The V and J segments used are TRBV7-2 and TRBJ2-7; D gene: possibly TRBD2, on 7 matching bases. The CDR3 sequence is CASSVGGGGSYEQYF. At the DNA level, the sequence is TGTGCCAGCTCCGTAGGGGGGGGGGGCTCCTACGAGCAGTACTTC.